Listed here are 17 T cell receptor beta chains from one sample, sequenced in a study of T cell responses to AZD1222 COVID-19 vaccine. The assay was immunoSEQ multiplex PCR, and TCRdb's table has in-frame clones only and misses some. The table lists 83,000 or so clones, about 83% of them singletons, with 8.7% in the top ten. Sequences were derived from peripheral blood, sampled on day 0 of AZD1222 vaccination. The receptors originated from an adult in good health.

The V and J genes are TRBV3-1 (or the pseudogene TRBV3-2) and TRBJ1-2; D is perhaps TRBD1 (5 bases). CDR1 and CDR2 from the germline V gene are LGHDT and YNNKEL (reference sequence). Between the trimmed V and J ends, which lost 3 bases and 8 bases, there was a span of 19 bases. The CDR3 totals 15 residues. This chain's CDR3 is CASSHQGWGLGGYTF. For the CDR3, the DNA is TGTGCCAGCAGCCATCAAGGGTGGGGGTTAGGAGGCTACACCTTC.

J is TRBJ1-1 and V is TRBV19; D is uncertain. The CDR3 has 13 residues. V shed 2 bases and J shed 1 base, with 5 bases lying between them. CDR1 is LNHDA, CDR2 SQIVND, per germline (reference sequence). CDR3 coding DNA: TGTGCCAGTAGTATATCGTCGAACACTGAAGCTTTCTTT. Amino acid sequence: CASSISSNTEAFF.

In this sample, this clone turned up a few times. V and J are TRBV20-1 and TRBJ1-1; D call uncertain. The germline V and J ends were trimmed by 1 base and 11 bases, with 11 bases remaining between them. Per the germline V gene, CDR1 is DFQATT and CDR2 is SNEGSKA (reference sequence). The CDR3 totals 11 residues. CDR3 DNA sequence: TGCAGTGCTAGAGGGGCCTTGAGGGCTTTCTTT. It translates to CSARGALRAFF.

The chain couples TRBV5-1 to TRBJ2-7; 7 bases match TRBD1. From germline, CDR1 is SGHRS and CDR2 YFSETQ. The CDR3 loop spans 12 amino acids. V lost 1 base to trimming and J lost 6 bases; unmatched junction nucleotides: 1. The CDR3 protein is CASSLTGAEQYF. The DNA for the CDR3 is TGCGCCAGCAGCTTGACAGGGGCCGAGCAGTACTTC.

V is TRBV5-4 and J is TRBJ2-1; 9 bases map to TRBD1. The CDR3 runs 15 residues. Per germline, CDR1 SGHNT and CDR2 YYREEE (reference sequence). V was clipped by 3 bases and J by 5 bases; unmatched bases: 6. The chain's CDR3 is CASSSGQGWNNEQFF. The CDR3 DNA reads as TGTGCCAGCAGCTCCGGACAGGGGTGGAACAATGAGCAGTTCTTC. The whole variable domain, filled in from reference TRBV5-4 and TRBJ2-1, reads ETGVTQSPTHLIKTRGQQVTLRCSSQSGHNTVSWYQQALGQGPQFIFQYYREEENGRGNFPPRFSGLQFPNYSSELNVNALELDDSALYLCASSSGQGWNNEQFFGPGTRLTVL.

The chain couples TRBV7-6 to TRBJ2-1, with TRBD1 identical over 8 bases. Germline V gene sequence: CDR1 SGHVS, CDR2 FNYEAQ. J lost 6 bases, V lost 2 bases, and 6 bases had no gene match. CDR3 size: 15 residues. The CDR3 region has the DNA TGTGCCAGCAGCTTATTACAGGGGGGTGGCAATGAGCAGTTCTTC. It is translated as CASSLLQGGGNEQFF.

The sample holds a few counts of this clone. The gene calls are TRBV5-1 and TRBJ2-3; D is undetermined. Germline loops: CDR1 SGHRS, CDR2 YFSETQ. The ends were cut back, 1 base at V and 2 bases at J, with 8 bases in the middle. The CDR3 has 14 residues. Written as DNA, the CDR3 is TGCGCCAGCAGCTTGATGGGCTCCACAGATACGCAGTATTTT. Translating gives CASSLMGSTDTQYF.

The genes are TRBV3-1 (or the pseudogene TRBV3-2) and TRBJ2-7, with D possibly being TRBD2 (6 bases). Trimming pared 1 base from V and 0 bases from J, leaving 10 bases between. This CDR3 contains 15 residues. CDR1 is LGHDT and CDR2 is YNNKEL in the germline V gene (reference sequence). For the CDR3, the DNA is TGTGCCAGCAGCCAAGGGGTTAGCGGCTCCTACGAGCAGTACTTC. It encodes CASSQGVSGSYEQYF.

V gene TRBV28 combines with J gene TRBJ1-2, with TRBD1 matching 11 bases. CDR3 length: 15 residues. The V and J ends lost 5 bases and 4 bases, in that order; junction bases with no gene match: 6. The germline gives CDR1 MDHEN, CDR2 SYDVKM. CDR3 loop: CASSTGTGGFYGYTF. The CDR3 coding sequence is TGTGCCAGCAGTACCGGGACAGGGGGATTCTATGGCTACACCTTC.

The chain is built from TRBV7-6 and TRBJ2-7; D uncertain. The CDR3 loop spans 15 amino acids. Germline CDR1 is SGHVS and CDR2 is FNYEAQ. Trimming removed 1 base at V and 0 bases at J, with 10 bases between. The chain's CDR3 is CASSLGSLSSYEQYF. The CDR3 DNA reads TGTGCCAGCAGCTTAGGCTCCCTGAGCTCCTACGAGCAGTACTTC.

The chain recombines TRBV5-1 with TRBJ2-1, with unresolved D. Deletions cut 1 base from V and 5 bases from J, with 10 bases between. The CDR3 runs 14 residues. The V gene's germline CDR1 is SGHRS and CDR2 YFSETQ. CDR3 region: CASSLIPENNEQFF. The CDR3 DNA is TGCGCCAGCAGCTTGATACCAGAAAACAATGAGCAGTTCTTC. The variable domain in full, with the rest retrieved from reference TRBV5-1 and TRBJ2-1, is KAGVTQTPRYLIKTRGQQVTLSCSPISGHRSVSWYQQTPGQGLQFLFEYFSETQRNKGNFPGRFSGRQFSNSRSEMNVSTLELGDSALYLCASSLIPENNEQFFGPGTRLTVL.

The CDR3 sequence: CASSILHRHDYEQYF. The CDR3 DNA follows: TGTGCCAGCAGCATATTACACAGGCACGACTACGAGCAGTACTTC. V and J are TRBV21-1 and TRBJ2-7; TRBD1 is taken as the D call from the table, unchecked against the DNA. TRBV21-1 is recorded as a pseudogene. There are 15 residues in the CDR3.

V and J are TRBV7-9 and TRBJ1-2; unclear D gene. The length of the CDR3 is 11 residues. The V gene lost 5 bases and the J gene lost 8 bases, with 9 bases spanning the gap. Germline CDR1 reads SEHNR; CDR2 reads FQNEAQ (reference sequence). In DNA form, the CDR3 reads TGTGCCAGCAGCCTGACGGGGGGCTACACCTTC. This gives the protein CASSLTGGYTF.

This rearrangement joins TRBV4-1 to TRBJ2-3, with D possibly matching TRBD1 (5 bases). Germline V gene data show CDR1 as MGHRA and CDR2 as YSYEKL. This CDR3 comprises 18 residues. The V end was cut by 3 bases, the J end by 9 bases, with 28 bases between. CDR3 in amino acids: CASSHSTTDHTQFGTQYF. The CDR3 nucleotides read TGCGCCAGCAGCCATTCCACGACAGATCATACGCAATTTGGAACGCAGTATTTT.

This chain connects TRBV5-4 to TRBJ1-1; no firm D call. CDR3 length: 16 residues. The V and J ends lost 6 bases and 0 bases respectively, with 18 bases between them. Germline CDR1 and CDR2: SGHNT and YYREEE (reference sequence). The CDR3 coding sequence is TGTGCCAGCACCTTAATGGGAGGTTCATTGAACACTGAAGCTTTCTTT. The encoded protein is CASTLMGGSLNTEAFF.

V and J are TRBV3-1 (or the pseudogene TRBV3-2) and TRBJ1-1; tentatively, D is TRBD1 (6 bases). From germline, CDR1 is LGHDT and CDR2 YNNKEL (reference sequence). CDR3 length: 15 residues. Trimming pared 1 base from V and 6 bases from J, leaving 15 bases between. The CDR3 nucleotides are TGTGCCAGCAGCCAAGCGGCAGGGGCCGGGGCTGAAGCTTTCTTT. It codes for CASSQAAGAGAEAFF.

This chain joins TRBV28 and TRBJ1-2; D call uncertain. The CDR3 consists of 13 residues. Germline-derived CDR1 and CDR2 are MDHEN and SYDVKM. V dropped 5 bases and J dropped 3 bases, with 10 bases sitting between them. Here the CDR3 DNA reads TGTGCCAGCAGTCCCCGGGCCTACTATGGCTACACCTTC. Amino acid sequence: CASSPRAYYGYTF.